The 3 T cell receptor beta chains presented below share a single source sample, sequenced in a study of blood T cell repertoires in COVID-19. TCRdb's table, derived via immunoSEQ multiplex PCR, lists solely in-frame clones and lacks some. The sample includes around 110,000 clones, approximately 86% seen only once; the top ten take about 4.5%. Sequencing was performed on peripheral blood. These receptors were collected from a man between 35 and 55 years old with acute or convalescent COVID-19.

The chain uses TRBV6-6 and TRBJ2-7; D is possibly TRBD1 (5 bases). The CDR3 runs to 14 residues. Germline loops: CDR1 MNHNY, CDR2 SVGAGI (reference sequence). V gave up 10 bases and J gave up 0 bases, with 16 bases separating them. The CDR3 DNA is TGTGCCACTTCAGACAGTCAGCGCTCCTACGAGCAGTACTTC. Translated, it gives CATSDSQRSYEQYF.

The chain employs TRBV7-3 and TRBJ2-2; maybe TRBD1 (5 bases). Germline V CDR1 and CDR2: SGHTA, FQGTGA. The ends were cut back, 4 bases at V and 6 bases at J, with 15 bases in the middle. This CDR3 has 15 residues. CDR3 DNA sequence: TGTGCCAGCAGCTCCTCCCTTGACAGCGCCGGGGAGCTGTTTTTT. Translated: CASSSSLDSAGELFF.

The chain couples TRBV5-4 to TRBJ2-5; TRBD2 agrees at 7 bases. The CDR3 length is 14 residues. Germline values: CDR1 SGHNT, CDR2 YYREEE (reference sequence). The V gene end was trimmed by 0 bases and the J gene end by 4 bases; junction bases not matched to a gene: 3. The CDR3 nucleotides read TGTGCCAGCAGCTTGGAACGCGGGGGAGAGACCCAGTACTTC. Its translation: CASSLERGGETQYF.